The 31 T cell receptor beta chains below were found in one sample sequenced in a study of CD8+ T cells in alopecia areata. Isolated RNA was reverse transcribed into cDNA used as the sequencing template. TCRdb's copy holds only in-frame clones and misses some; the assay was immunoSEQ multiplex PCR. The sample shows fewer than 100,000 clones, 40% to 55% of them seen only once. Sample: CD4+ T cells sorted from blood. The origin of the receptors is a human donor with alopecia areata.

The chain uses TRBV2 and TRBJ1-2; D gene unclear. V lost 9 bases and J 3 bases, leaving 11 bases between the germline ends. CDR3 size: 12 residues. Germline CDR1 reads SNHLY; CDR2 reads FYNNEI. CDR3 residues: CASELGDYGYTF. The CDR3 DNA is TGTGCCAGTGAACTCGGTGACTATGGCTACACCTTC.

V usage is TRBV28 and J usage is TRBJ1-1, with no clear D. The V and J ends lost 3 bases and 8 bases respectively, with 13 bases between them. The CDR3 length is 13 residues. Germline CDR1 and CDR2: MDHEN and SYDVKM. CDR3 DNA sequence: TGTGCCAGCAGTTTTAGTCAGAACGTGGAAGCTTTCTTT. It is translated as CASSFSQNVEAFF.

This clone was observed a few times. The chain links TRBV28 to TRBJ2-3; TRBD2 might be the D (6 bases). Between the trimmed V and J ends, which lost 5 bases and 2 bases, there was a span of 14 bases. The germline V gene encodes CDR1 MDHEN and CDR2 SYDVKM. The CDR3 runs to 15 residues. The CDR3 region has the DNA TGTGCCAGCAGTGGTCCTCGGGAGCTCACAGATACGCAGTATTTT. It is translated as CASSGPRELTDTQYF.

This chain links TRBV30 with TRBJ2-5; TRBD1 matches 8 bases. The CDR3 extends over 12 amino acids. Germline values: CDR1 GTSNPN, CDR2 SVGIG (reference sequence). Trimming cost V 3 bases and J 5 bases; bases outside gene matches: 2. The CDR3 coding sequence is TGTGCCTGGAGCCGGGACAGGGAGACCCAGTACTTC. Protein sequence: CAWSRDRETQYF.

DNA of the CDR3: TGTGCCAGCAGCTTAGGATACCAGTTTCCTGATGGCTACACCTTC. Translated: CASSLGYQFPDGYTF. This chain links TRBV7-8 with TRBJ1-2; D is ambiguous. V was pared by 1 base and J by 6 bases, with 15 bases between. The CDR3 has 15 residues. CDR1 and CDR2 from the germline V gene are SGHVS and FQNEAQ.

J is TRBJ1-1 and V is TRBV18, with 7 bases aligning to TRBD1. V was pared by 3 bases and J by 6 bases, with 4 bases of the junction left unmatched. This CDR3 contains 13 residues. Germline V gene data show CDR1 as KGHSH and CDR2 as LQKENI. The CDR3: CASSPDRFAEAFF. The DNA for the CDR3 is TGTGCCAGCTCACCGGACAGGTTCGCTGAAGCTTTCTTT.

J is TRBJ1-2 and V is TRBV28; maybe TRBD1 (6 bases). Trimming removed 3 bases at V and 12 bases at J, with 14 bases between. CDR1 and CDR2 (germline): MDHEN, SYDVKM. The CDR3 spans 12 residues. In DNA, the CDR3 is TGTGCCAGCAGTTTGTTTGGGGGCTTGGACACCTTC. As protein: CASSLFGGLDTF.

This clone turned up a few times. The gene calls are TRBV2 and TRBJ2-2, with TRBD1 matching over 8 bases. The CDR3 is 15 amino acids. Germline lookup yields CDR1 SNHLY and CDR2 FYNNEI. With V trimmed by 2 bases and J by 3 bases, 2 bases remained unmatched. The CDR3 bases are TGTGCCAGCAGTGAAAACAGGGGGGACACCGGGGAGCTGTTTTTT. Its protein product is CASSENRGDTGELFF.

In its sample, this clone was seen once. The chain joins TRBV4-3 to TRBJ2-5; unclear D gene. CDR1 and CDR2 from the germline V gene are LGHNA and YSLEER. V was pared by 1 base and J by 4 bases, with 10 bases between. The CDR3 is 14 residues long. CDR3 coding DNA: TGCGCCAGCAGCCAAGGTCTCCGGCGAGAGACCCAGTACTTC. Protein: CASSQGLRRETQYF.

This chain links TRBV29-1 with TRBJ1-2; D gene uncertain. This CDR3 has 13 amino acids. Trimming took 4 bases from V and 3 from J, leaving 12 bases between them. Germline CDR1 is SQVTM and CDR2 is ANQGSEA. This chain's CDR3 is CSVGRAGDYGYTF. In nucleotides, the CDR3 is TGCAGCGTTGGAAGGGCCGGTGACTATGGCTACACCTTC.

The chain links TRBV9 to TRBJ2-1; the match to TRBD2 covers 7 bases. The CDR3 totals 17 residues. J lost 7 bases, V lost 3 bases, and 16 bases had no gene match. Germline values: CDR1 SGDLS, CDR2 YYNGEE. CDR3 in amino acids: CASSEMVLAGVENEQFF. In nucleotides, the CDR3 is TGTGCCAGCAGCGAAATGGTTTTGGCGGGGGTAGAGAATGAGCAGTTCTTC.

This chain connects TRBV29-1 to TRBJ2-3; D ambiguous. The CDR3 is 12 residues long. Trimming removed 3 bases at V and 2 bases at J, with 6 bases between. The germline gives CDR1 SQVTM, CDR2 ANQGSEA. The CDR3 sequence is CSVESLTDTQYF. As DNA, the CDR3 is TGCAGCGTTGAGTCTCTCACAGATACGCAGTATTTT.

The chain is built from TRBV5-1 and TRBJ2-5; 8 bases are shared with TRBD1. Unmatched junction bases numbered 11, after V lost 6 bases and J lost 4 bases. The germline gives CDR1 SGHRS, CDR2 YFSETQ. The CDR3 runs 15 residues. The CDR3 spells CASTRDGQGGETQYF. The CDR3, as DNA: TGCGCCAGCACCCGCGATGGACAGGGAGGAGAGACCCAGTACTTC.

This clone was recorded a few times. The V gene is TRBV5-1, the J gene TRBJ1-2, with 7 bases matching TRBD1. This CDR3 has 15 amino acids. V lost 3 bases to trimming and J lost 6 bases; unmatched junction nucleotides: 11. Germline CDR1 reads SGHRS; CDR2 reads YFSETQ. CDR3 bases: TGCGCCAGCAGCTCCCAAGCACAGGGGAGAGATGGCTACACCTTC. Its protein is CASSSQAQGRDGYTF.

The rearrangement links TRBV27 to TRBJ2-5, with D tentatively TRBD2 (6 bases). V lost 5 bases, J lost 3 bases, and 13 bases lay in between. Per germline, CDR1 MNHEY and CDR2 SMNVEV (reference sequence). The CDR3 is made up of 14 amino acids. The CDR3 region is CASSPGTGEETQYF. Here the CDR3 DNA reads TGTGCCAGCAGTCCCGGGACTGGAGAAGAGACCCAGTACTTC.

The chain couples TRBV5-6 to TRBJ1-5; D unresolved. The V and J ends lost 1 base and 0 bases respectively, with 5 bases between them. Germline lookup yields CDR1 SGHDT and CDR2 YYEEEE. CDR3 length equals 14 residues. The CDR3 loop reads CASSLRYSNQPQHF. CDR3 DNA sequence: TGTGCCAGCAGCTTGCGGTATAGCAATCAGCCCCAGCATTTT.

The chain combines TRBV29-1 with TRBJ2-1; weak D call: TRBD1 (6 bases). Germline assignment: CDR1 SQVTM and CDR2 ANQGSEA. The CDR3 is made up of 14 amino acids. The germline V and J ends were trimmed by 3 bases and 9 bases, with 18 bases remaining between them. CDR3 nucleotide sequence: TGCAGCGTTGACCAAAATATCAGGGGAAGTGAGCAGTTCTTC. Its translation: CSVDQNIRGSEQFF.

This clone was recorded a few times. The rearrangement links TRBV29-1 to TRBJ2-5; a possible D gene is TRBD2 (6 bases). Per germline, CDR1 SQVTM and CDR2 ANQGSEA. The CDR3 totals 13 residues. Trimming stripped 7 bases from V and 4 bases from J, with 16 bases between. CDR3 in DNA: TGCAGCGCGGGACTTAGCTTGGGAGAGACCCAGTACTTC. This gives the protein CSAGLSLGETQYF.

The gene calls are TRBV30 and TRBJ1-6; D is perhaps TRBD1 (6 bases). The CDR3 has 13 amino acids. The germline gives CDR1 GTSNPN, CDR2 SVGIG (reference sequence). V gave up 4 bases and J gave up 7 bases, with 11 bases separating them. In DNA, the CDR3 is TGTGCCTGGAATAGCCAGGGGAATTCACCCCTCCACTTT. Translated, it gives CAWNSQGNSPLHF.

This clone has just a few counts. V usage is TRBV30 and J usage is TRBJ1-4; D is unclear. The CDR3 consists of 14 residues. Trimming left V 1 base short and J 6 bases short, with 12 bases between. The germline V gene encodes CDR1 GTSNPN and CDR2 SVGIG (reference sequence). The CDR3 bases are TGTGCCTGGAGTGCCGAGGACCCCCATGAAAAACTGTTTTTT. Translated, it gives CAWSAEDPHEKLFF.

This sequence joins TRBV30 and TRBJ2-5; a possible D gene is TRBD2 (5 bases). V was clipped by 3 bases and J by 1 base, with 12 bases between them. CDR1 GTSNPN and CDR2 SVGIG come from the germline V gene (reference sequence). The CDR3 is made up of 14 amino acids. CDR3 region: CAWRLTGVQETQYF. In nucleotides, the CDR3 is TGTGCCTGGAGACTTACCGGGGTCCAAGAGACCCAGTACTTC. Variable domain in full (rest from reference TRBV30 and TRBJ2-5): SQTIHQWPATLVQPVGSPLSLECTVEGTSNPNLYWYRQAAGRGLQLLFYSVGIGQISSEVPQNLSASRPQDRQFILSSKKLLLSDSGFYLCAWRLTGVQETQYFGPGTRLLVL.

V is TRBV28 and J is TRBJ2-5; D perhaps matches TRBD1 (5 bases). The germline V gene encodes CDR1 MDHEN and CDR2 SYDVKM. V was clipped by 7 bases and J by 3 bases, with 12 bases between them. The CDR3 runs to 13 residues. Written as DNA, the CDR3 is TGTGCCAGCAAGGGGTCCTTAAAAGAGACCCAGTACTTC. Protein product: CASKGSLKETQYF.

The chain carries TRBV4-1 and TRBJ1-2, with 10 bases matching TRBD1. V dropped 0 bases and J dropped 4; count of bases not matched to a gene: 5. This CDR3 region has 16 residues. Germline lookup yields CDR1 MGHRA and CDR2 YSYEKL. The CDR3, as DNA: TGCGCCAGCAGCCAAGAGGGGACAGGGGCGGTCTATGGCTACACCTTC. This gives the protein CASSQEGTGAVYGYTF.

This clone appeared a few times. The genes are TRBV25-1 and TRBJ2-3; 8 bases align to TRBD2. Germline values: CDR1 MGHDK, CDR2 SYGVNS. Trimming removed 6 bases from V and 2 bases from J; junction bases left unmatched: 10. The CDR3 is 16 amino acids. CDR3 bases: TGTGCCAGCAGCCCCGGGACTAGGACCCTCACAGATACGCAGTATTTT. Protein product: CASSPGTRTLTDTQYF.

This chain connects TRBV29-1 to TRBJ2-1; 13 bases match TRBD2. CDR1 is SQVTM and CDR2 is ANQGSEA in the germline V gene. Trimming at V came to 5 bases and at J to 8 bases, leaving 6 bases not matched to a gene. This CDR3 spans 14 amino acids. The CDR3 loop reads CSVIGLAGAHEQFF. Written as DNA, the CDR3 is TGCAGCGTTATAGGACTAGCGGGAGCCCATGAGCAGTTCTTC.

V usage is TRBV30 and J usage is TRBJ2-7; D ambiguous. V was shortened by 0 bases and J by 3 bases, with 9 bases between the two germline ends. CDR3 length: 13 residues. Germline V CDR1 and CDR2: GTSNPN, SVGIG (reference sequence). The CDR3 DNA is TGTGCCTGGAGTGTAAGCAGCTACTACGAGCAGTACTTC. It yields the protein CAWSVSSYYEQYF.

This clone appeared a few times. Other DNA sequences in this sample translate to the same CDR3. The V and J genes are TRBV29-1 and TRBJ2-7; D is perhaps TRBD2 (6 bases). The CDR3 consists of 13 residues. V was pared by 4 bases and J by 2 bases, with 12 bases between. Germline lookup yields CDR1 SQVTM and CDR2 ANQGSEA. The DNA for the CDR3 is TGCAGCGTTGCCGGGACTGTTACCTACGAGCAGTACTTC. Translation: CSVAGTVTYEQYF.

The genes are TRBV29-1 and TRBJ1-1; no definite D call. Germline V gives CDR1 SQVTM, CDR2 ANQGSEA. This CDR3 region has 13 residues. V was trimmed by 6 bases and J by 5 bases, leaving 16 bases between them. The CDR3 DNA is TGCAGCGTGAAAGACATGACGAGAACTGAAGCTTTCTTT. Amino acid sequence: CSVKDMTRTEAFF.

The chain links TRBV30 to TRBJ2-3; D remains unclear. This CDR3 has 14 amino acids. Per the germline V gene, CDR1 is GTSNPN and CDR2 is SVGIG (reference sequence). V lost 7 bases and J 7 bases, leaving 21 bases between the germline ends. The CDR3 nucleotides are TGTGCCTCTCCCCTCCAAGGTCGTGGTAATACGCAGTATTTT. Translation gives CASPLQGRGNTQYF.

The genes are TRBV19 and TRBJ2-1; a weak D match, TRBD2 (6 bases). V was cut by 4 bases and J by 9 bases, with 25 bases left in between. From germline, CDR1 is LNHDA and CDR2 SQIVND (reference sequence). The CDR3 covers 17 residues. For the CDR3, the DNA is TGTGCCAGTAGTAAGAATGGACTTTTGGGAGGTTCCGGTGAGCAGTTCTTC. Amino acid sequence: CASSKNGLLGGSGEQFF.

This clone was observed a few times. The J gene is TRBJ1-6, the V gene TRBV7-9; 7 nucleotides agree with TRBD1. CDR3 length equals 15 residues. Germline values: CDR1 SEHNR, CDR2 FQNEAQ (reference sequence). V was pared by 4 bases and J by 6 bases, with 6 bases of the junction left unmatched. The CDR3 sequence: CASSYSDRPNSPLHF. CDR3 sequence (DNA): TGTGCCAGCAGCTACTCGGACAGGCCTAATTCACCCCTCCACTTT.